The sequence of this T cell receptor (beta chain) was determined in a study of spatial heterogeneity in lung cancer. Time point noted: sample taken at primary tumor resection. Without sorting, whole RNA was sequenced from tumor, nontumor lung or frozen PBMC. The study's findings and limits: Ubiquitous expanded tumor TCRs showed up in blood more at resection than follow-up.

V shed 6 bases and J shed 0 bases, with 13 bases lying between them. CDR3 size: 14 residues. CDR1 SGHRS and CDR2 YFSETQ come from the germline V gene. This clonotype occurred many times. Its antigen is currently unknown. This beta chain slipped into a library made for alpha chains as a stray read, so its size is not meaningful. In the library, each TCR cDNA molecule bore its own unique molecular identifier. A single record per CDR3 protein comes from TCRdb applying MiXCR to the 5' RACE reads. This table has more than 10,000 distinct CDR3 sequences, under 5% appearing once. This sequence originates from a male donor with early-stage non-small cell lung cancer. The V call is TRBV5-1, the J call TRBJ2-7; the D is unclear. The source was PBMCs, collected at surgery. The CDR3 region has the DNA TGCGCCAGCAAGGTGGACCCGAGCTCCTACGAGCAGTACTTC. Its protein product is CASKVDPSSYEQYF.